This T cell receptor beta chain was captured in a study of blood T cell repertoires in COVID-19. Produced via immunoSEQ multiplex PCR; TCRdb's table is partial and in-frame only. The repertoire holds some 400,000 clones, with around 91% as singletons. From germline, CDR1 is SEHNR and CDR2 FQNEAQ (reference sequence). With 5 bases removed from V and 1 base from J, the gap between germline ends came to 9 bases. CDR3 length: 14 residues. The material sequenced was PBMCs or T cells enriched from blood (not recorded which). This chain joins TRBV7-9 and TRBJ1-3; D gene uncertain. This sequence was found in a man aged 25 to 40 who had recovered from COVID-19. CDR3 sequence reads: CASSAGKSGNTIYF. Here the CDR3 DNA reads TGTGCCAGCAGCGCCGGGAAGTCTGGAAACACCATATATTTT.